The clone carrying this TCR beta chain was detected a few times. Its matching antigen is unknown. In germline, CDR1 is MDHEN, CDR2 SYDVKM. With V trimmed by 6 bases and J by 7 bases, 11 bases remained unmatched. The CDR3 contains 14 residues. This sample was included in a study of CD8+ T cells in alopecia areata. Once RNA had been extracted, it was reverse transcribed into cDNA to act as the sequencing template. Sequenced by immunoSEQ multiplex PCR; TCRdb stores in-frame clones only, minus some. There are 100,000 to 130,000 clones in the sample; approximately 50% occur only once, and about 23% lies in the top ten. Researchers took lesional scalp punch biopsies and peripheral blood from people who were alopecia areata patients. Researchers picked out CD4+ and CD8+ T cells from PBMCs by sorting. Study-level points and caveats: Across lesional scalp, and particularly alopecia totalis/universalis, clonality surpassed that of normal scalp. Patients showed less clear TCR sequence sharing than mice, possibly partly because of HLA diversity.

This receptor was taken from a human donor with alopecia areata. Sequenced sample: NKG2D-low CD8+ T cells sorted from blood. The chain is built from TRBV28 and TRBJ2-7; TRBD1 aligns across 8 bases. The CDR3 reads CASSPPGQGWEQYF. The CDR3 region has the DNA TGTGCCAGCAGCCCACCCGGACAGGGATGGGAGCAGTACTTC.